Shown below are 3 T cell receptor beta chains from a single sample sequenced in a study of cytomegalovirus exposure and HLA in healthy donors. Amplification used 60 Vbeta primers and 13 Jbeta primers. Measured with immunoSEQ multiplex PCR; TCRdb has only the in-frame clones, and not every one. The sample lists 130,000 or so clones, more than 65% occurring once. Sample: PBMCs. The origin of the receptors is a woman aged 18-29 years in good health and CMV-seropositive.

CDR3 amino acids: CASSTLQGAGGELFF. The DNA for the CDR3 is TGCGCCAGCAGCACCCTACAGGGGGCAGGCGGGGAGCTGTTTTTT. V gene TRBV5-1 combines with J gene TRBJ2-2; 9 bases map to TRBD1. Germline V gene data show CDR1 as SGHRS and CDR2 as YFSETQ. This CDR3 region has 15 residues. The trim removed 4 bases at V and 7 bases at J, leaving 8 bases unmatched.

The CDR3 loop is CASSWRVENTGELFF. Here the CDR3 DNA reads TGTGCCAGCAGCTGGCGGGTCGAGAACACCGGGGAGCTGTTTTTT. V gene TRBV5-4 combines with J gene TRBJ2-2, with D perhaps matching TRBD2 (5 bases). This CDR3 is built from 15 residues. Deletions cut 3 bases from V and 1 base from J, with 10 bases between. The germline CDR1 and CDR2 sequences are SGHNT and YYREEE (reference sequence).

The chain employs TRBV5-4 and TRBJ2-7, with 8 bases fitting TRBD2. The V gene's germline CDR1 is SGHNT and CDR2 YYREEE (reference sequence). This CDR3 is 17 amino acids long. The ends lost 0 bases at V and 0 bases at J; junction bases unmatched: 8. The CDR3 nucleotides are TGTGCCAGCAGCTTGGGCCCGGGTAGCGGGGTCTCCTACGAGCAGTACTTC. Translated, it gives CASSLGPGSGVSYEQYF. Full variable domain (remainder filled in from reference TRBV5-4 and TRBJ2-7): ETGVTQSPTHLIKTRGQQVTLRCSSQSGHNTVSWYQQALGQGPQFIFQYYREEENGRGNFPPRFSGLQFPNYSSELNVNALELDDSALYLCASSLGPGSGVSYEQYFGPGTRLTVT.